Each of the 21 T cell receptor beta chains below was sequenced from the same sample in a study of technical replicates of blood from a handful of donors. Sequenced by immunoSEQ multiplex PCR; TCRdb stores in-frame clones only, minus some. The sample includes roughly 56,000 clones, nearly 95% seen only once; the top ten take approximately 3.4%. Sequenced material: PBMCs. These receptors all come from a human donor in good health. Some clones in this sample may be carry-over from other donors' samples.

The V gene is TRBV15, the J gene TRBJ1-1; TRBD1 matches at 12 bases. The ends lost 9 bases at V and 4 bases at J; junction bases unmatched: 9. CDR3 length: 15 amino acids. Looked up from germline, CDR1 is LNHNV and CDR2 is YYDKDF (reference sequence). CDR3 in DNA: TGTGCCACTTCCCGGGACAGGGGGCTGAGCACTGAAGCTTTCTTT. This sequence encodes CATSRDRGLSTEAFF.

The chain carries TRBV7-9 and TRBJ2-7; weak D call: TRBD2 (6 bases). V was pared by 5 bases and J by 7 bases, with 18 bases between. The CDR3 consists of 14 residues. Germline V gene sequence: CDR1 SEHNR, CDR2 FQNEAQ (reference sequence). CDR3 sequence (DNA): TGTGCCAGCAGCCTCGGCGGAGGAGGGATAGAGCAGTACTTC. Its translation is CASSLGGGGIEQYF.

The gene calls are TRBV15 and TRBJ2-6; perhaps TRBD1 as D (6 bases). The CDR3 totals 17 residues. Per germline, CDR1 LNHNV and CDR2 YYDKDF (reference sequence). Trimming shortened V by 8 bases and J by 0 bases, and 17 bases separated the two germline ends. The DNA for the CDR3 is TGTGCCACCGAGTTCAGGGGATCCCTCTCTGGGGCCAACGTCCTGACTTTC. This gives the protein CATEFRGSLSGANVLTF.

The rearrangement links TRBV11-2 to TRBJ2-3, with 15 bases that match TRBD2. After removal of 5 bases from V and 4 bases from J, the junction contained 10 bases not matched to a gene. The CDR3 runs to 18 residues. In germline, CDR1 is SGHAT, CDR2 FQNNGV. This chain's CDR3 is CASSRAGTSGRRADTQYF. The CDR3 DNA is TGTGCCAGCAGCCGCGCGGGGACTAGCGGGAGGCGCGCAGATACGCAGTATTTT.

J is TRBJ2-7 and V is TRBV7-5; the table's D call of TRBD2 was not tested on the DNA. TRBV7-5 is annotated as a pseudogene. The CDR3 totals 12 residues. The CDR3 bases are TGTGTCAGAGGCCCCGAGGTCTACGAGCAGTACTTC. Translated, it gives CVRGPEVYEQYF.

This chain joins TRBV6-1 and TRBJ2-7, with D perhaps matching TRBD1 (6 bases). Germline V gives CDR1 MNHNS, CDR2 SASEGT. The CDR3 has 14 amino acids. V was pared by 1 base and J by 2 bases, with 9 bases between. The CDR3 region has the DNA TGTGCCAGCAGTGAAGGGGACATTACCTACGAGCAGTACTTC. The encoded protein is CASSEGDITYEQYF.

The chain is built from TRBV4-3 and TRBJ1-6, with 10 bases lining up with TRBD1. Germline loops: CDR1 LGHNA, CDR2 YSLEER. This CDR3 region has 15 residues. V was pared by 3 bases and J by 8 bases, with 4 bases of the junction left unmatched. The CDR3 sequence: CASSHGQGVDSPLHF. The CDR3 nucleotides read TGCGCCAGCAGCCACGGACAGGGGGTTGATTCACCCCTCCACTTT.

This chain connects TRBV11-2 to TRBJ1-2; possibly TRBD1 for D (5 bases). This CDR3 has 15 residues. In germline, CDR1 is SGHAT, CDR2 FQNNGV. Deletions cut 2 bases from V and 4 bases from J, with 14 bases between. The CDR3: CASSLTPDSAYGYTF. In DNA, the CDR3 is TGTGCCAGCAGCTTAACGCCCGACAGCGCCTATGGCTACACCTTC.

The chain employs TRBV9 and TRBJ1-6; D might be TRBD1 (6 bases). The germline V gene encodes CDR1 SGDLS and CDR2 YYNGEE. The V gene lost 0 bases and the J gene lost 7 bases, with 17 bases spanning the gap. The CDR3 runs 17 residues. CDR3 nucleotides: TGTGCCAGCAGCGTAGCTTTACAGGGCAGTGGGAATTCACCCCTCCACTTT. Protein: CASSVALQGSGNSPLHF.

This chain joins TRBV5-1 and TRBJ2-7; D is ambiguous. CDR1 is SGHRS and CDR2 is YFSETQ in the germline V gene. This CDR3 has 14 residues. Trimming removed 4 bases from V and 6 bases from J, with 17 bases in between. The CDR3 bases are TGCGCCAGCAGCCCGGCGGATTACTTGGGCGAGCAGTACTTC. It is translated as CASSPADYLGEQYF.

The chain recombines TRBV6-6 with TRBJ2-5, with D possibly matching TRBD2 (5 bases). V lost 5 bases to trimming and J lost 2 bases, with 18 bases between them. The CDR3 is made up of 16 amino acids. CDR1 is MNHNY and CDR2 is SVGAGI in the germline V gene (reference sequence). The CDR3 loop reads CASSLILAKAQETQYF. DNA for the CDR3: TGTGCCAGCAGTCTCATCTTAGCGAAAGCGCAAGAGACCCAGTACTTC.

This chain connects TRBV5-1 to TRBJ1-6; D is unclear. V lost 1 base and J 0 bases, leaving 8 bases between the germline ends. This CDR3 spans 16 amino acids. Germline loops: CDR1 SGHRS, CDR2 YFSETQ. The CDR3 nucleotides are TGCGCCAGCAGCTTGAAAGCGAGCTCCTATAATTCACCCCTCCACTTT. As protein: CASSLKASSYNSPLHF.

The genes are TRBV25-1 and TRBJ1-5; D may be TRBD1 (5 bases). CDR1 is MGHDK and CDR2 is SYGVNS in the germline V gene. This CDR3 contains 17 residues. With 4 bases removed from V and 0 bases from J, the gap between germline ends came to 16 bases. The CDR3 bases are TGTGCCAGCAGTGCGAATGGAGGGGAAGATAGCAATCAGCCCCAGCATTTT. This gives the protein CASSANGGEDSNQPQHF.

CDR3 amino acids: CASSYAGSEGGEGFF. The CDR3, as DNA: TGTGCCAGCAGCTACGCCGGCTCAGAAGGAGGAGAAGGGTTCTTT. The J gene is TRBJ1-1, the V gene TRBV7-9; D ambiguous. CDR3 length: 15 amino acids. Germline assignment: CDR1 SEHNR and CDR2 FQNEAQ (reference sequence). V was cut by 4 bases and J by 14 bases, with 26 bases left in between.

For the CDR3, the DNA is TGTGCCAGCTCACCAGACAGGGGGGTCACTGAAGCTTTCTTT. Protein sequence: CASSPDRGVTEAFF. This chain connects TRBV18 to TRBJ1-1, with 9 bases aligning to TRBD1. Trimming removed 2 bases from V and 4 bases from J; junction bases left unmatched: 2. This CDR3 has 14 residues. Germline CDR1 KGHSH, CDR2 LQKENI.

J is TRBJ2-2 and V is TRBV7-2; 11 bases are a match to TRBD2. V lost 6 bases to trimming and J lost 4 bases; unmatched junction nucleotides: 4. In germline, CDR1 is SGHTA, CDR2 FQGNSA. CDR3 length: 15 residues. The CDR3 nucleotides are TGTGCCAGCAGGGCCGGGACTAGCGGCACCGGGGAGCTGTTTTTT. This encodes CASRAGTSGTGELFF.

V and J are TRBV6-7 and TRBJ2-2; TRBD1 matches at 8 bases. TRBV6-7 is classed as an ORF, of uncertain function. J lost 5 bases, V lost 6 bases, and 11 bases had no gene match. This CDR3 is built from 16 residues. Here the CDR3 reads CASRDPGQEVTGELFF. CDR3 nucleotide sequence: TGTGCCAGCAGAGACCCGGGACAGGAGGTGACCGGGGAGCTGTTTTTT.

This clone has just one count. The chain combines TRBV9 with TRBJ2-1; TRBD2 is a possible D gene (5 bases). CDR1 and CDR2 (germline): SGDLS, YYNGEE. Between the trimmed V and J ends, which lost 4 bases and 10 bases, there was a span of 18 bases. The CDR3 is made up of 14 amino acids. The chain's CDR3 is CASSKRTGGEEQFF. DNA for the CDR3: TGTGCCAGCAGCAAAAGGACCGGAGGCGAAGAGCAGTTCTTC.

The V and J genes are TRBV7-9 and TRBJ1-4; possibly TRBD1 for D (6 bases). The CDR3 has 15 residues. The germline V gene encodes CDR1 SEHNR and CDR2 FQNEAQ (reference sequence). Trimming stripped 5 bases from V and 3 bases from J, with 13 bases between. The CDR3 bases are TGTGCCAGCAGCATACCACAGGGCTCTAATGAAAAACTGTTTTTT. This encodes CASSIPQGSNEKLFF. The full variable domain, with the rest looked up from reference TRBV7-9 and TRBJ1-4, is DTGVSQNPRHKITKRGQNVTFRCDPISEHNRLYWYRQTLGQGPEFLTYFQNEAQLEKSRLLSDRFSAERPKGSFSTLEIQRTEQGDSAMYLCASSIPQGSNEKLFFGSGTQLSVL.

J is TRBJ2-2 and V is TRBV7-2; weak D call: TRBD2 (6 bases). Germline CDR1 SGHTA, CDR2 FQGNSA. V lost 3 bases and J lost 2, with 7 bases in between. CDR3 size: 14 residues. The CDR3 spells CASSLGGNTGELFF. The CDR3 DNA reads as TGTGCCAGCAGCTTGGGGGGAAACACCGGGGAGCTGTTTTTT. The variable domain in full, with the rest retrieved from reference TRBV7-2 and TRBJ2-2, is GAGVSQSPSNKVTEKGKDVELRCDPISGHTALYWYRQSLGQGLEFLIYFQGNSAPDKSGLPSDRFSAERTGGSVSTLTIQRTQQEDSAVYLCASSLGGNTGELFFGEGSRLTVL.

This sequence joins TRBV18 and TRBJ2-7; a weak D match, TRBD2 (5 bases). Trimming shortened V by 3 bases and J by 7 bases, and 13 bases separated the two germline ends. This CDR3 spans 13 amino acids. Germline V gene data show CDR1 as KGHSH and CDR2 as LQKENI. DNA for the CDR3: TGTGCCAGCTCACCGGGCACTAGTACAGAGCAGTACTTC. This encodes CASSPGTSTEQYF.